These T cell receptor beta chains were read from a single sample in a study of T cell changes during pregnancy in multiple sclerosis. Here immunoSEQ multiplex PCR was the method, and the copy in TCRdb shows in-frame clones only, minus some. Among 85,000 to 120,000 clones listed, about nine tenths were seen once. The sequenced sample was peripheral blood, obtained after pregnancy. The receptors originated from a female donor with multiple sclerosis, enrolled in a pregnancy study. CDR3s include the opening cysteine and the closing phenylalanine or tryptophan. The order of the fields is D gene, V gene, J gene, clone size, CDR3 DNA, CDR3 protein. D genes are given only for firm matches. Expanded clones get a size class; other rows say once, few or many, or leave the size out.

d_gene: .; v_gene: TRBV30; j_gene: TRBJ1-2; abundance: .; CDR3nt: TGTGCCTGGAGTGTACTGGTTAACTATGGCTACACCTTC; CDR3aa: CAWSVLVNYGYTF
d_gene: .; v_gene: TRBV19; j_gene: TRBJ1-1; abundance: .; CDR3nt: TGTGCCAGTAGCACTACGACAGGTACGGTAAACACTGAAGCTTTCTTT; CDR3aa: CASSTTTGTVNTEAFF
d_gene: .; v_gene: TRBV28; j_gene: TRBJ2-1; abundance: once; CDR3nt: TGTGCCAGCAGTTTACCTCGACGGAGGGGATTATACAATGAGCAGTTCTTC; CDR3aa: CASSLPRRRGLYNEQFF
d_gene: .; v_gene: TRBV7-9; j_gene: TRBJ1-5; abundance: .; CDR3nt: TGTGCCAGCAGCTTAACGGGAGGGGGAAGCAATCAGCCCCAGCATTTT; CDR3aa: CASSLTGGGSNQPQHF
d_gene: TRBD1; v_gene: TRBV2; j_gene: TRBJ1-4; abundance: .; CDR3nt: TGTGCCAGCAGTTATCAGGGGGGAAGTGAAAAACTGTTTTTT; CDR3aa: CASSYQGGSEKLFF
d_gene: TRBD1; v_gene: TRBV7-6; j_gene: TRBJ2-7; abundance: .; CDR3nt: TGTGCCAGCAGCTTATCACCGGGACAGGTCTCCTACGAGCAGTACTTC; CDR3aa: CASSLSPGQVSYEQYF
d_gene: TRBD1; v_gene: TRBV5-4; j_gene: TRBJ2-7; abundance: .; CDR3nt: TGTGCCAGCAGCCCCGGGACAGCCTCCTACGAGCAGTACTTC; CDR3aa: CASSPGTASYEQYF
d_gene: .; v_gene: TRBV9; j_gene: TRBJ1-1; abundance: .; CDR3nt: TGTGCCAGCAGCGTAGTTGAAGGAGGGGTTCACACTGAAGCTTTCTTT; CDR3aa: CASSVVEGGVHTEAFF
d_gene: .; v_gene: TRBV30; j_gene: TRBJ1-5; abundance: .; CDR3nt: TGTGCCTGGCGGGGGGGGAAGAATCAGCCCCAGCATTTT; CDR3aa: CAWRGGKNQPQHF
d_gene: .; v_gene: TRBV10-3; j_gene: TRBJ2-7; abundance: .; CDR3nt: TGTGCCATCAGCCCACAGGGAGACGAGCAGTACTTC; CDR3aa: CAISPQGDEQYF
d_gene: .; v_gene: TRBV9; j_gene: TRBJ1-1; abundance: .; CDR3nt: TGTGCCAGCAGCGTCGATCGGGGGGCGCGTATCACTGAAGCTTTCTTT; CDR3aa: CASSVDRGARITEAFF
d_gene: .; v_gene: TRBV6-6; j_gene: TRBJ1-1; abundance: once; CDR3nt: TGTGCCAGCAGTTACTTAACAGGACAGAACACTGAAGCTTTCTTT; CDR3aa: CASSYLTGQNTEAFF
d_gene: .; v_gene: TRBV5-1; j_gene: TRBJ2-7; abundance: .; CDR3nt: TGCGCCAGCAGCACTCAAGGAGTGCGGGGAACGGAGCAGTACTTC; CDR3aa: CASSTQGVRGTEQYF
d_gene: TRBD2; v_gene: TRBV5-1; j_gene: TRBJ2-7; abundance: .; CDR3nt: TGCGCCAGCAGCTTGGAGGCGGGGGGACTCGACGAGCAGTACTTC; CDR3aa: CASSLEAGGLDEQYF
d_gene: .; v_gene: TRBV6-1; j_gene: TRBJ1-3; abundance: once; CDR3nt: TGTGCCACCGGAAAAGGAGACACCATATATTTT; CDR3aa: CATGKGDTIYF
d_gene: TRBD2; v_gene: TRBV10-2; j_gene: TRBJ2-5; abundance: .; CDR3nt: TGCGCCAGCAGTGGGGGGACTAGGGGGGAGACCCAGTACTTC; CDR3aa: CASSGGTRGETQYF
d_gene: TRBD1; v_gene: TRBV7-6; j_gene: TRBJ2-7; abundance: once; CDR3nt: TGTGCCAGCAGCCCCAAGACAGGGAGCGGCTACGAGCAGTACTTC; CDR3aa: CASSPKTGSGYEQYF
d_gene: .; v_gene: TRBV6-5; j_gene: TRBJ1-5; abundance: few; CDR3nt: TGTGCCAGCAGTAGGGGAGGGGAACAGCCCCAGCATTTT; CDR3aa: CASSRGGEQPQHF
d_gene: TRBD1; v_gene: TRBV7-2; j_gene: TRBJ1-2; abundance: .; CDR3nt: TGTGCCAGCAGCTTAGTCACTGGACAGGGGAACTATGGCTACACCTTC; CDR3aa: CASSLVTGQGNYGYTF
d_gene: .; v_gene: TRBV5-6; j_gene: TRBJ2-2; abundance: .; CDR3nt: TGTGCCAGCAGCTTCCGCGCGCCGAAGAATTCCGGGGAGCTGTTTTTT; CDR3aa: CASSFRAPKNSGELFF
d_gene: .; v_gene: TRBV2; j_gene: TRBJ2-7; abundance: .; CDR3nt: TGTGCCAGCAGTTGGGACTTGATGCAGTACTTC; CDR3aa: CASSWDLMQYF
d_gene: .; v_gene: TRBV30; j_gene: TRBJ1-2; abundance: .; CDR3nt: TGTGCCGGGCAGGGTACAGGGTACTATGGCTACACCTTC; CDR3aa: CAGQGTGYYGYTF
d_gene: TRBD2; v_gene: TRBV28; j_gene: TRBJ2-4; abundance: .; CDR3nt: TGTGCCAGCAGTTTACCCGGGAGGCCGAAAAACATTCAGTACTTC; CDR3aa: CASSLPGRPKNIQYF
d_gene: .; v_gene: TRBV2; j_gene: TRBJ2-7; abundance: .; CDR3nt: TGTGCCAGCAGTTGGGACAAACCCTACGAGCAGTACTTC; CDR3aa: CASSWDKPYEQYF
d_gene: .; v_gene: TRBV4-1; j_gene: TRBJ2-7; abundance: .; CDR3nt: TGCGCCAGCAGCCAAGATGGACTATCGGGACAGATCTACGAGCAGTACTTC; CDR3aa: CASSQDGLSGQIYEQYF
d_gene: .; v_gene: TRBV28; j_gene: TRBJ1-2; abundance: .; CDR3nt: TGTGCCAGCAGCCCGGGGAACGAGAACTATGGCTACACCTTC; CDR3aa: CASSPGNENYGYTF
d_gene: .; v_gene: TRBV27; j_gene: TRBJ2-7; abundance: .; CDR3nt: TGTGCCAGCAGTTTCGCGGCCTCCTACGAGCAGTACTTC; CDR3aa: CASSFAASYEQYF
d_gene: TRBD1; v_gene: TRBV5-6; j_gene: TRBJ1-1; abundance: once; CDR3nt: TGTGCCAGCAGCTTGGCGCCAGGGGGTCGGACTGAAGCTTTCTTT; CDR3aa: CASSLAPGGRTEAFF
d_gene: TRBD1; v_gene: TRBV25-1; j_gene: TRBJ2-5; abundance: .; CDR3nt: TGTGCCAGCAAGCGGACAGGACAAGAGACCCAGTACTTC; CDR3aa: CASKRTGQETQYF
d_gene: .; v_gene: TRBV10-3; j_gene: TRBJ2-1; abundance: .; CDR3nt: TGTGCCATCAGTGAGTCGAGGGATAGCTACAATGAGCAGTTCTTC; CDR3aa: CAISESRDSYNEQFF
d_gene: .; v_gene: TRBV5-8; j_gene: TRBJ2-7; abundance: .; CDR3nt: TGTGCCAGCAGCGTGCACAGGGTCCGCTCCTACGAGCAGTACTTC; CDR3aa: CASSVHRVRSYEQYF
d_gene: .; v_gene: TRBV7-2; j_gene: TRBJ1-1; abundance: .; CDR3nt: TGTGCCAGCAGCTTAGGACAGAACACTGAAGCTTTCTTT; CDR3aa: CASSLGQNTEAFF
d_gene: TRBD2; v_gene: TRBV27; j_gene: TRBJ2-5; abundance: .; CDR3nt: TGTGCCAGCAGGGCAACCCAGCGGGAAGTACAAGAGACCCAGTACTTC; CDR3aa: CASRATQREVQETQYF
d_gene: TRBD1; v_gene: TRBV9; j_gene: TRBJ1-2; abundance: once; CDR3nt: TGTGCCAGCAGCCCCACCCTGGCGAGAGGGGGCGACTATGGCTACACCTTC; CDR3aa: CASSPTLARGGDYGYTF
d_gene: .; v_gene: TRBV7-2; j_gene: TRBJ2-2; abundance: .; CDR3nt: TGTGCCAGCAGCACCAGCACCGGGGAGCTGTTTTTT; CDR3aa: CASSTSTGELFF
d_gene: .; v_gene: TRBV14; j_gene: TRBJ1-2; abundance: .; CDR3nt: TGTGCCAGCAGCCCCAGGGGTTTCTACTATGGCTACACCTTC; CDR3aa: CASSPRGFYYGYTF
d_gene: .; v_gene: TRBV4-2; j_gene: TRBJ2-2; abundance: .; CDR3nt: TGTGCCAGCAGCCCCCCGGGACTTCCTTCAGGGGAGCTGTTTTTT; CDR3aa: CASSPPGLPSGELFF
d_gene: .; v_gene: TRBV5-1; j_gene: TRBJ2-3; abundance: .; CDR3nt: TGCGCCAGCAGCTCTCGACAGACGGCTACAGATACGCAGTATTTT; CDR3aa: CASSSRQTATDTQYF
d_gene: .; v_gene: TRBV30; j_gene: TRBJ1-6; abundance: .; CDR3nt: TGTGCCTGGGACAGTGAAGGCTCACCCCTCCACTTT; CDR3aa: CAWDSEGSPLHF
d_gene: .; v_gene: TRBV6-5; j_gene: TRBJ1-3; abundance: .; CDR3nt: TGTGCCAGCAGTTACGGCGGGCAATCTGGAAACACCATATATTTT; CDR3aa: CASSYGGQSGNTIYF
d_gene: TRBD2; v_gene: TRBV4-2; j_gene: TRBJ2-7; abundance: .; CDR3nt: TGTGCCAGCAGTCGGGGGCCCCGGACTAGCGGCTACGAGCAGTACTTC; CDR3aa: CASSRGPRTSGYEQYF
d_gene: TRBD1; v_gene: TRBV30; j_gene: TRBJ1-2; abundance: .; CDR3nt: TGTGCCTGGAGTGTACGAGGGACAGGGAACTATGGCTACACCTTC; CDR3aa: CAWSVRGTGNYGYTF
d_gene: .; v_gene: TRBV27; j_gene: TRBJ2-2; abundance: .; CDR3nt: TGTGCCAGCAGTTTAGGAGGGACAGACACCGGGGAGCTGTTTTTT; CDR3aa: CASSLGGTDTGELFF
d_gene: .; v_gene: TRBV5-1; j_gene: TRBJ2-4; abundance: .; CDR3nt: TGCGCCAGCAGCAGCGGGTCAGCAGGGGGTCTTCAGTACTTC; CDR3aa: CASSSGSAGGLQYF